This T cell receptor beta chain was recovered during a study of neurological immune-mediated disorders. Each CDR3 protein gets one entry after TCRdb re-called the 5' RACE reads with MiXCR. The sample yields more than 40,000 distinct CDR3 sequences, approximately 3% seen once. There are many counts of this clonotype. The TCR comes from a woman in her fifties or sixties with multiple sclerosis. Sequencing was carried out using PBMCs.

The CDR3 nucleotides are TGTGCCGTCCGGGACCCAGCAACGGAAAAACTGTTTTTT. As protein: CAVRDPATEKLFF. The genes are TRBV10-3 and TRBJ1-4, with D tentatively TRBD1 (5 bases). Germline V CDR1 and CDR2: ENHRY, SYGVKD. The V and J ends lost 11 bases and 8 bases respectively, with 18 bases between them. The CDR3 totals 13 residues.